This T cell receptor (beta chain) is drawn from a study of cytotoxic CD8 clonotypes in ibrutinib-treated CLL. Sequenced by immunoSEQ multiplex PCR; TCRdb stores in-frame clones only, minus some. The sample carries tens of thousands of clones, roughly 50% recorded once. Germline CDR1 and CDR2: MNHEY and SMNVEV (reference sequence). Trimming left V 1 base short and J 3 bases short, with 10 bases between. This CDR3 comprises 15 residues. Concerning this clone: Its antigen is not known.

Study-wide results and caveats: Investigators sampled sustained-remission and progressing patients at differing times. Public clonotypes showed up rarely, and on treatment they shrank or held steady.

Specimen: PBMCs, collected after 24 months of ibrutinib treatment. The chain carries TRBV27 and TRBJ2-1; D not certain. The sequence derives from a human donor with chronic lymphocytic leukemia. CDR3 DNA: TGTGCCAGCAGTTTATGGCCCCTTCGCTACAATGAGCAGTTCTTC. Translating gives CASSLWPLRYNEQFF.